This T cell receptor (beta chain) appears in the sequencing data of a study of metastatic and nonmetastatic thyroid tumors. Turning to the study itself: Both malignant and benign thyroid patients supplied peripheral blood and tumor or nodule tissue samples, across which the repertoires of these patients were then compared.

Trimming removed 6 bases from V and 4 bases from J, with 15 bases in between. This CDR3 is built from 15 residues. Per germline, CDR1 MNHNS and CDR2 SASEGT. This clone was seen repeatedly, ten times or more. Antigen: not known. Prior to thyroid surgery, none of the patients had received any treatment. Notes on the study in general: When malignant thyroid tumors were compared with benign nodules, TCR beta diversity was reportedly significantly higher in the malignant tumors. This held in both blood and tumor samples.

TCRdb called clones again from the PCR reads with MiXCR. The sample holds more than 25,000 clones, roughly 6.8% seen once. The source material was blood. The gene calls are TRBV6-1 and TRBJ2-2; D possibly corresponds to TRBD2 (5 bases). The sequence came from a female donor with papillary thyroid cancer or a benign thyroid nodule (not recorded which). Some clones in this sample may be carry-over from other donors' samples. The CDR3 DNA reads TGTGCCAGCAGACAGTCTGGTAGCGCCACCGGGGAGCTGTTTTTT. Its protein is CASRQSGSATGELFF.